These 5 T cell receptor beta chains came from one sample sequenced in a study of T cell changes during pregnancy in multiple sclerosis. Here immunoSEQ multiplex PCR was the method, and the copy in TCRdb shows in-frame clones only, minus some. The sample yields approximately 46,000 clones, around 89% seen once. Sequencing was performed on CD4+ T cells from peripheral blood mononuclear cells, taken after pregnancy. These receptors came from a female donor with multiple sclerosis, enrolled in a pregnancy study.

In nucleotides, the CDR3 is TGTGCCAGCAGCCCACGGACTAGCGGGAGCTCCTACGAGCAGTACTTC. The encoded protein is CASSPRTSGSSYEQYF. The V gene is TRBV5-4, the J gene TRBJ2-7; 13 bases fit TRBD2. This CDR3 is 16 amino acids long. The germline CDR1 and CDR2 sequences are SGHNT and YYREEE (reference sequence). V gave up 4 bases and J gave up 0 bases; unmatched junction bases: 4.

The chain links TRBV28 to TRBJ2-7, with TRBD1 matching over 7 bases. After removal of 6 bases from V and 3 bases from J, the junction contained 8 bases not matched to a gene. The germline V gene encodes CDR1 MDHEN and CDR2 SYDVKM. This CDR3 has 14 amino acids. The CDR3 here is CASSPWDSNYEQYF. CDR3 coding DNA: TGTGCCAGCAGCCCTTGGGACAGCAACTACGAGCAGTACTTC.

This chain joins TRBV28 and TRBJ2-7, with D perhaps matching TRBD2 (6 bases). The V gene lost 6 bases and the J gene lost 5 bases, with 20 bases spanning the gap. CDR1 and CDR2 (germline): MDHEN, SYDVKM. The CDR3 contains 15 residues. CDR3 residues: CASRLSGGLSNEQYF. CDR3 DNA: TGTGCCAGCAGGCTGAGTGGGGGGTTATCGAACGAGCAGTACTTC.

The chain uses TRBV7-2 and TRBJ2-1, with TRBD2 as a possible D gene (7 bases). The CDR3 sequence is 18 residues long. In germline, CDR1 is SGHTA, CDR2 FQGNSA. V lost 2 bases and J 0 bases, leaving 17 bases between the germline ends. CDR3 DNA sequence: TGTGCCAGCAGCTTAATGATGGGGGGGGCGGTCTCCTACAATGAGCAGTTCTTC. It yields the protein CASSLMMGGAVSYNEQFF.

This sequence joins TRBV21-1 and TRBJ1-2; the DNA was not used to check the table's D call, TRBD1. TRBV21-1 is noted as a pseudogene. The CDR3 length is 18 residues. The chain's CDR3 is CASSKFLGGQEVSYGYTF. In DNA form, the CDR3 reads TGTGCCAGCAGCAAATTTCTGGGGGGACAGGAAGTTTCCTATGGCTACACCTTC.